A single sample gave rise to the 13 T cell receptor beta chains below, sequenced in a study of T cell changes during pregnancy in multiple sclerosis (dated by TCRdb to between 2017 and 2020). Library preparation was by the immunoSEQ multiplex PCR assay. Drawn from immuneACCESS, this table holds only the in-frame rearrangements with V and J called that TCRdb kept. Clones are partly lost; checked studies trace under half to an unresolved V gene and leave the rest unexplained. For this sample the table gives some 45,000 clones, of which 91% were detected only once. About 2.1% of the sample is held by the ten biggest clonotypes. The sequences come from CD4+ T cells from peripheral blood mononuclear cells, collected after pregnancy. Receptor source: a female donor in good health, enrolled as a control in a pregnancy study.

This clone has just a few counts. This chain connects TRBV5-1 to TRBJ2-7, with 9 positions matching TRBD2. CDR3 length: 14 amino acids. Germline values: CDR1 SGHRS, CDR2 YFSETQ. V was pared by 7 bases and J by 4 bases, with 9 bases of the junction left unmatched. CDR3 protein: CASSRGGAAYEQYF. CDR3 coding DNA: TGCGCCAGCTCGCGCGGGGGGGCTGCGTACGAGCAGTACTTC.

The genes are TRBV18 and TRBJ2-2; D unclear. The germline V and J ends were trimmed by 0 bases and 7 bases, with 6 bases remaining between them. Germline loops: CDR1 KGHSH, CDR2 LQKENI. The CDR3 sequence is 13 residues long. This CDR3 is CASSPPLIGELFF. The CDR3 nucleotides read TGTGCCAGCTCACCACCCCTTATCGGGGAGCTGTTTTTT.

The chain links TRBV29-1 to TRBJ2-2; 7 bases map to TRBD1. V was pared by 5 bases and J by 7 bases, with 7 bases of the junction left unmatched. Germline V gene data show CDR1 as SQVTM and CDR2 as ANQGSEA. The CDR3 runs to 13 residues. The CDR3 region is CSVPDRDRGELFF. The CDR3 DNA is TGCAGCGTTCCAGACAGGGACCGCGGGGAGCTGTTTTTT.

The genes are TRBV19 and TRBJ1-2; D is possibly TRBD1 (6 bases). V lost 2 bases, J lost 5 bases, and 15 bases lay in between. This CDR3 region has 15 residues. The germline CDR1 and CDR2 sequences are LNHDA and SQIVND (reference sequence). Here the CDR3 reads CASSISSQGYYGYTF. The CDR3 DNA reads as TGTGCCAGTAGTATATCCTCACAGGGTTATTATGGCTACACCTTC.

The chain has TRBV27 and TRBJ1-5; D uncertain. Germline V gene sequence: CDR1 MNHEY, CDR2 SMNVEV (reference sequence). The CDR3 length is 15 residues. Trimming stripped 0 bases from V and 3 bases from J, with 9 bases between. CDR3 bases: TGTGCCAGCAGTTTATCGATCGGGAACAATCAGCCCCAGCATTTT. As protein: CASSLSIGNNQPQHF.

The chain links TRBV28 to TRBJ2-3; D not certain. The germline gives CDR1 MDHEN, CDR2 SYDVKM. The CDR3 runs 15 residues. V lost 5 bases and J 4 bases, leaving 16 bases between the germline ends. The DNA of the CDR3 is TGTGCCAGCAGTCCCCCTCCGGCGCGGCCAGATACGCAGTATTTT. Translated: CASSPPPARPDTQYF. Full variable domain (missing parts from reference TRBV28 and TRBJ2-3): DVKVTQSSRYLVKRTGEKVFLECVQDMDHENMFWYRQDPGLGLRLIYFSYDVKMKEKGDIPEGYSVSREKKERFSLILESASTNQTSMYLCASSPPPARPDTQYFGPGTRLTVL.

The CDR3 bases are TGTGCCAGCTCACCCCGAGACAGCCTTAATGAAAAACTGTTTTTT. It specifies CASSPRDSLNEKLFF. The chain links TRBV18 to TRBJ1-4; D is perhaps TRBD1 (5 bases). Trimming shortened V by 3 bases and J by 4 bases, and 12 bases separated the two germline ends. CDR3 length equals 15 residues. Per germline, CDR1 KGHSH and CDR2 LQKENI. The complete variable domain, with remaining parts taken from reference TRBV18 and TRBJ1-4, reads NAGVMQNPRHLVRRRGQEARLRCSPMKGHSHVYWYRQLPEEGLKFMVYLQKENIIDESGMPKERFSAEFPKEGPSILRIQQVVRGDSAAYFCASSPRDSLNEKLFFGSGTQLSVL.

The chain joins TRBV6-6 to TRBJ2-7; 10 nucleotides agree with TRBD1. CDR1 is MNHNY, CDR2 SVGAGI, per germline (reference sequence). The CDR3 has 15 amino acids. V was pared by 5 bases and J by 2 bases, with 6 bases of the junction left unmatched. In DNA, the CDR3 is TGTGCCAGCAGTCCGACGGGACAGGGGACCTACGAGCAGTACTTC. It is translated as CASSPTGQGTYEQYF.

The chain links TRBV7-8 to TRBJ2-1; 10 bases fit TRBD2. The junction had 8 bases not matched to a gene; V was cut back by 5 bases and J by 4 bases. Per the germline V gene, CDR1 is SGHVS and CDR2 is FQNEAQ. The CDR3 covers 16 residues. The CDR3, as DNA: TGTGCCAGCAGCCTCAGTCGGACTAGCGGATACAATGAGCAGTTCTTC. Residues: CASSLSRTSGYNEQFF.

This chain's CDR3 is CASSLLDTQETQYF. As DNA, the CDR3 is TGTGCCAGCAGCTTGCTGGACACCCAAGAGACCCAGTACTTC. This rearrangement joins TRBV5-4 to TRBJ2-5; D perhaps matches TRBD1 (5 bases). Trimming left V 1 base short and J 1 base short, with 8 bases between. CDR1 and CDR2 (germline): SGHNT, YYREEE (reference sequence). The CDR3 consists of 14 residues.

The chain joins TRBV6-4 to TRBJ1-2; 9 bases map to TRBD1. The V and J ends lost 6 bases and 4 bases, in that order; junction bases with no gene match: 9. CDR3 length equals 15 residues. From germline, CDR1 is MRHNA and CDR2 SNTAGT. CDR3 bases: TGTGCCAGCAGGGCCCGGGACAGGGACGGCTATGGCTACACCTTC. Its translation is CASRARDRDGYGYTF.

This sequence joins TRBV7-6 and TRBJ1-2; 9 nucleotides agree with TRBD1. The CDR3 totals 15 residues. Germline V CDR1 and CDR2: SGHVS, FNYEAQ. Trimming cost V 5 bases and J 8 bases; bases outside gene matches: 12. CDR3 bases: TGTGCCAGCAGCCCTCTTCTGACAGGGGGACGGGGCTACACCTTC. Its protein is CASSPLLTGGRGYTF.

The rearrangement uses TRBV27 and TRBJ2-1; 9 nucleotides line up with TRBD2. Germline-derived CDR1 and CDR2 are MNHEY and SMNVEV (reference sequence). CDR3 length equals 17 residues. J gave up 5 bases and V 5 bases, and 13 bases lay outside the gene matches. The DNA of the CDR3 is TGTGCCAGCAGTCCGTTAGCGGGGGCCCTCTCAAACAATGAGCAGTTCTTC. Translating it yields CASSPLAGALSNNEQFF.